This T cell receptor beta chain was identified in a study of blood T cell repertoires in COVID-19. Generated by immunoSEQ multiplex PCR, the TCRdb table keeps only in-frame clones and is missing some. Of approximately 100,000 clones listed, around 90% are singletons. This CDR3 region has 13 residues. Germline V CDR1 and CDR2: SQVTM, ANQGSEA. Trimming removed 6 bases from V and 0 bases from J, with 9 bases in between. The chain couples TRBV29-1 to TRBJ1-3; D remains ambiguous. Sequencing was carried out using peripheral blood. The TCR originated in a human donor in a cohort sampled during active COVID-19. For the CDR3, the DNA is TGCAGCGTCCGGGTTAACTCTGGAAACACCATATATTTT. Translating it yields CSVRVNSGNTIYF.